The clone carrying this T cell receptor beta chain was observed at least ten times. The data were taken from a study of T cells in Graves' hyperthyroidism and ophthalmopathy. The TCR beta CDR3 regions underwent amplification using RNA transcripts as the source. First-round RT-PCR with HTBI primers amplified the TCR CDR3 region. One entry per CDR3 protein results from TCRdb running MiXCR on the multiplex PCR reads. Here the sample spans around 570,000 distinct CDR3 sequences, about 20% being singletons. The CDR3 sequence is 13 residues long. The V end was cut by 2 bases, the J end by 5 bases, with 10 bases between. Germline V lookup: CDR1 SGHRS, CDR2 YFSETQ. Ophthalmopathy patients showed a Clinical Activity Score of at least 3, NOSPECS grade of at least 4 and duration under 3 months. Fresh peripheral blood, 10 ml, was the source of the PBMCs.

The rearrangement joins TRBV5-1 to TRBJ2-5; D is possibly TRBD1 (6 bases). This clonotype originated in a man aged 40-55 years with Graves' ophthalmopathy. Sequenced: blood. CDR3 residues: CASSFTGSETQYF. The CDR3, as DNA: TGCGCCAGCAGCTTCACAGGGAGCGAGACCCAGTACTTC. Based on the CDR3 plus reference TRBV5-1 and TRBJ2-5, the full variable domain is KAGVTQTPRYLIKTRGQQVTLSCSPISGHRSVSWYQQTPGQGLQFLFEYFSETQRNKGNFPGRFSGRQFSNSRSEMNVSTLELGDSALYLCASSFTGSETQYFGPGTRLLVL.